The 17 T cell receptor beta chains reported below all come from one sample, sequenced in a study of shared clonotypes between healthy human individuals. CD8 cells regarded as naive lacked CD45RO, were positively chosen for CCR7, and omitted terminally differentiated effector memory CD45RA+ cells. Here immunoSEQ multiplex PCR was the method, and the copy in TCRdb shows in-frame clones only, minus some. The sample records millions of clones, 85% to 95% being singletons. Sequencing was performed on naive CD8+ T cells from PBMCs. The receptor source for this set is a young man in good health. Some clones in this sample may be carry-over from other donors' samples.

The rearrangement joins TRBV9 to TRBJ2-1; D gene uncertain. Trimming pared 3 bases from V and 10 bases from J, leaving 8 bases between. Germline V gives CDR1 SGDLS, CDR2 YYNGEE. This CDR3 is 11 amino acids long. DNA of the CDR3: TGTGCCAGCAGCGCGGCGACAGAGCAGTTCTTC. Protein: CASSAATEQFF.

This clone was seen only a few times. The CDR3 region has the DNA TGTGCCAGCAGCGTAGCTAGGCGGGAGGCACCACATGAGCAGTTCTTC. It encodes CASSVARREAPHEQFF. The V call is TRBV9, the J call TRBJ2-1, with 8 bases that match TRBD2. With 0 bases clipped from V and 8 bases from J, the junction kept 10 bases outside the gene matches. CDR1 SGDLS and CDR2 YYNGEE come from the germline V gene. This CDR3 spans 16 amino acids.

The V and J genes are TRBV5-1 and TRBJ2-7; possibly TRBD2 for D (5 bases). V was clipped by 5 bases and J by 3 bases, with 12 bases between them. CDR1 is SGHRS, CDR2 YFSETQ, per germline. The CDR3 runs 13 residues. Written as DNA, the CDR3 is TGCGCCAGCAGTCCCGGACGGGACTACGAGCAGTACTTC. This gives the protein CASSPGRDYEQYF.

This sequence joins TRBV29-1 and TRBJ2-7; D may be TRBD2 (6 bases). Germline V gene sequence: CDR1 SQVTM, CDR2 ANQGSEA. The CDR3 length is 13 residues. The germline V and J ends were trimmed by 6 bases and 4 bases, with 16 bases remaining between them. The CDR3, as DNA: TGCAGCGTCCGGCCCGGGACTCTGTACGAGCAGTACTTC. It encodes CSVRPGTLYEQYF.

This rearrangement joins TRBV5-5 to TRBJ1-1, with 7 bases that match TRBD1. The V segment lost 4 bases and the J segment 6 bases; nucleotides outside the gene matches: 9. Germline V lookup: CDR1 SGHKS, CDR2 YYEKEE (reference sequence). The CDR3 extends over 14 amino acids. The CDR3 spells CASSADRRRAEAFF. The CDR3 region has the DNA TGTGCCAGCAGCGCGGACAGGCGGCGGGCTGAAGCTTTCTTT.

CDR3 DNA sequence: TGTGCCAGCAGTCAAAGCGGGAGAGGATGGACCCAGTACTTC. Translated, it gives CASSQSGRGWTQYF. The rearrangement uses TRBV7-2 and TRBJ2-5; 8 bases match TRBD2. Germline trimming cut 6 bases from V and 7 bases from J; bases unmatched to any gene: 10. Per germline, CDR1 SGHTA and CDR2 FQGNSA. The CDR3 runs to 14 residues. Variable domain in full (rest from reference TRBV7-2 and TRBJ2-5): GAGVSQSPSNKVTEKGKDVELRCDPISGHTALYWYRQSLGQGLEFLIYFQGNSAPDKSGLPSDRFSAERTGGSVSTLTIQRTQQEDSAVYLCASSQSGRGWTQYFGPGTRLLVL.

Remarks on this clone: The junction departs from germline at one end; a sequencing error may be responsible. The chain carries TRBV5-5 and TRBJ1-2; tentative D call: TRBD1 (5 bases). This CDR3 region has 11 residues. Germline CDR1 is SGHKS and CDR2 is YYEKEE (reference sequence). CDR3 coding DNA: TGTGCCAGCAGCTTGGAGGGACTGCGTTTCTTC. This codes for CASSLEGLRFF.

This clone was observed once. CDR3 region: CASSFEDYEQYF. CDR3 nucleotide sequence: TGTGCCAGCAGCTTTGAGGACTACGAGCAGTACTTC. The J gene is TRBJ2-7, the V gene TRBV5-6; no clear D gene. CDR1 is SGHDT and CDR2 is YYEEEE in the germline V gene. This CDR3 region has 12 residues. The V gene lost 2 bases and the J gene lost 3 bases, with 6 bases spanning the gap.

The CDR3 bases are TGTGCCAGCAGTTGGGTTTGGACAGATACGCAGTATTTT. It is translated as CASSWVWTDTQYF. This chain connects TRBV7-8 to TRBJ2-3; D remains ambiguous. The germline gives CDR1 SGHVS, CDR2 FQNEAQ. V lost 6 bases and J 3 bases, leaving 10 bases between the germline ends. This CDR3 is 13 amino acids long.

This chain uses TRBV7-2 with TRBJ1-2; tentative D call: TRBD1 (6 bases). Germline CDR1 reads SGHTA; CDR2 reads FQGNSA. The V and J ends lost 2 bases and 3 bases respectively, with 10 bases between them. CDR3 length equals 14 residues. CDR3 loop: CASSLSKGDYGYTF. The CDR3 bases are TGTGCCAGCAGCTTATCGAAGGGGGACTATGGCTACACCTTC. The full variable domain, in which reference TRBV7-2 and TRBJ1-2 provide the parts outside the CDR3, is GAGVSQSPSNKVTEKGKDVELRCDPISGHTALYWYRQSLGQGLEFLIYFQGNSAPDKSGLPSDRFSAERTGGSVSTLTIQRTQQEDSAVYLCASSLSKGDYGYTFGSGTRLTVV.

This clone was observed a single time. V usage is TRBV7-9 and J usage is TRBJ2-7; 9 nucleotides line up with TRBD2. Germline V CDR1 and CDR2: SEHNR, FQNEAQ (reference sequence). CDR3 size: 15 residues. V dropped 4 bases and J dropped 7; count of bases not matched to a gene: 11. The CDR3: CASSSRREGRWEQYF. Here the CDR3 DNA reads TGTGCCAGCAGCTCACGGCGGGAGGGCCGGTGGGAGCAGTACTTC.

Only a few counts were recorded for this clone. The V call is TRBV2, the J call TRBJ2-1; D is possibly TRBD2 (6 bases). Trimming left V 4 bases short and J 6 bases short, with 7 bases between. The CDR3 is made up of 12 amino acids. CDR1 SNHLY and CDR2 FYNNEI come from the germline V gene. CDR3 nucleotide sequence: TGTGCCAGCAGTGGGAGGGCCAATGAGCAGTTCTTC. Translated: CASSGRANEQFF.

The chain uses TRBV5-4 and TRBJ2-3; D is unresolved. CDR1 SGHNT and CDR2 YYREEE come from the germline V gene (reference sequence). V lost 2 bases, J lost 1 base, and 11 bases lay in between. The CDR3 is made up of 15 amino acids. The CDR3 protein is CASSFRPSGTDTQYF. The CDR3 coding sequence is TGTGCCAGCAGCTTTAGGCCTAGTGGCACAGATACGCAGTATTTT.

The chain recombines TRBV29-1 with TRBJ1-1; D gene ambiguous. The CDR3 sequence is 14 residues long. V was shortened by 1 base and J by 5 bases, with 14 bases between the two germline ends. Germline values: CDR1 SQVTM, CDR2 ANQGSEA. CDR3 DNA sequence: TGCAGCGTTGAAGGGGTGGTGGGCGGGACTGAAGCTTTCTTT. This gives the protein CSVEGVVGGTEAFF.

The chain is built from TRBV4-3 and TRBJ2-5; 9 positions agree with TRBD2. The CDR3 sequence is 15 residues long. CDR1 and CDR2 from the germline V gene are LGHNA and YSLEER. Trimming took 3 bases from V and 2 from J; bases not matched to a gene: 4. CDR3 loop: CASSQSSGKQETQYF. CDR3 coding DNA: TGCGCCAGCAGCCAGTCTAGCGGGAAGCAAGAGACCCAGTACTTC.

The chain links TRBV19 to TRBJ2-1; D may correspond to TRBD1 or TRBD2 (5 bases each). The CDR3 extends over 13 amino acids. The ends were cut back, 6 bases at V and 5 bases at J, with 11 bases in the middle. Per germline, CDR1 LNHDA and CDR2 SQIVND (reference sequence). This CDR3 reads CASRGRENNEQFF. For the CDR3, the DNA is TGTGCCAGTAGAGGCAGGGAGAACAATGAGCAGTTCTTC.

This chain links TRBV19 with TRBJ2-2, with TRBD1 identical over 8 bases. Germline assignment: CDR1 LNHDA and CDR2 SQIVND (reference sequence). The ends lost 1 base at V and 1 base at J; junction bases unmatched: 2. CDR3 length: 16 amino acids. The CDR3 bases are TGTGCCAGTAGTATAGTCAGGGGGCGGAACACCGGGGAGCTGTTTTTT. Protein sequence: CASSIVRGRNTGELFF.